This passage covers 27 T cell receptor beta chains from one sample sequenced in a study of long-term antiretroviral therapy in people with HIV. The run of the v3.0 immunoSEQ assay was at survey level. Profiled with immunoSEQ multiplex PCR; TCRdb holds only in-frame clones, not every one. The table has approximately 35,000 clones, 94% seen once; the top ten hold about 4%. The sequences come from unsorted PBMCs, collected just over 5 years after starting antiretroviral therapy. Receptors originate from a woman aged 45 to 65 with HIV.

This sequence joins TRBV2 and TRBJ1-1; possible D gene TRBD1, 6 bases. This CDR3 comprises 14 residues. Trimming removed 7 bases at V and 1 base at J, with 13 bases between. Germline CDR1 is SNHLY and CDR2 is FYNNEI. CDR3 in amino acids: CASTKQTGNTEAFF. The CDR3 nucleotides read TGTGCCAGCACCAAACAGACAGGGAACACTGAAGCTTTCTTT.

In its sample, this clone was seen once. The rearrangement joins TRBV2 to TRBJ2-1; TRBD1 aligns across 9 bases. The CDR3 totals 14 residues. The germline CDR1 and CDR2 sequences are SNHLY and FYNNEI. Trimming at V came to 9 bases and at J to 3 bases, leaving 6 bases not matched to a gene. The CDR3 is CASGGDRVYNEQFF. The CDR3 coding sequence is TGTGCCAGTGGGGGGGACAGGGTCTACAATGAGCAGTTCTTC.

The gene calls are TRBV5-1 and TRBJ2-5; no reliable D call. Germline CDR1 is SGHRS and CDR2 is YFSETQ. The V and J ends lost 5 bases and 3 bases respectively, with 5 bases between them. The length of the CDR3 is 11 residues. CDR3 nucleotide sequence: TGCGCCAGCAGGCGAGAAGAGACCCAGTACTTC. It yields the protein CASRREETQYF.

The chain is built from TRBV5-1 and TRBJ2-1; maybe TRBD1 (5 bases). CDR3 length: 13 residues. V was clipped by 7 bases and J by 5 bases, with 13 bases between them. The germline CDR1 and CDR2 sequences are SGHRS and YFSETQ. The CDR3 DNA is TGCGCCAGCCGACGACAGCCAAACAATGAGCAGTTCTTC. Amino acids: CASRRQPNNEQFF. The full variable domain, its missing parts supplied by reference TRBV5-1 and TRBJ2-1, is KAGVTQTPRYLIKTRGQQVTLSCSPISGHRSVSWYQQTPGQGLQFLFEYFSETQRNKGNFPGRFSGRQFSNSRSEMNVSTLELGDSALYLCASRRQPNNEQFFGPGTRLTVL.

With respect to this clone: Compared with germline, one end of the junction differs, possibly owing to a read error. The chain carries TRBV7-9 and TRBJ2-7, with D possibly being TRBD1 or TRBD2 (5 bases each). This CDR3 comprises 11 residues. From germline, CDR1 is SEHNR and CDR2 FQNEAQ (reference sequence). CDR3 protein: CASSAGAPGHF. CDR3 sequence (DNA): TGTGCCAGCAGCGCCGGGGCCCCCGGGCACTTC.

This chain links TRBV7-2 with TRBJ2-2; 7 positions match TRBD2. Germline V lookup: CDR1 SGHTA, CDR2 FQGNSA. There are 17 residues in the CDR3. V was clipped by 4 bases and J by 1 base; unmatched bases: 9. The CDR3: CASSYLLAWVNTGELFF. The DNA of the CDR3 is TGTGCCAGCAGCTACCTACTAGCGTGGGTGAACACCGGGGAGCTGTTTTTT.

The chain couples TRBV19 to TRBJ1-6; 10 bases fit TRBD1. This CDR3 region has 14 residues. With 5 bases clipped from V and 9 bases from J, the junction kept 4 bases outside the gene matches. Germline-derived CDR1 and CDR2 are LNHDA and SQIVND (reference sequence). CDR3 nucleotide sequence: TGTGCCAGTAGTTCGGGACAGGGGATTTCACCCCTCCACTTT. Translating gives CASSSGQGISPLHF.

This sequence joins TRBV27 and TRBJ1-3; D gene ambiguous. V lost 5 bases and J lost 4, with 12 bases in between. Per the germline V gene, CDR1 is MNHEY and CDR2 is SMNVEV (reference sequence). This CDR3 comprises 14 residues. The CDR3 nucleotides read TGTGCCAGCAGTCATGGAGTTACCGGAAACACCATATATTTT. This gives the protein CASSHGVTGNTIYF.

This clone was seen a single time. The chain is built from TRBV6-1 and TRBJ1-2, with 8 nucleotides matching TRBD1. V shed 6 bases and J 4 bases; nucleotides not matched to a gene: 1. The CDR3 covers 12 residues. Germline V gene sequence: CDR1 MNHNS, CDR2 SASEGT. The CDR3 nucleotides are TGTGCCAGCAGGGGACAGGTCTATGGCTACACCTTC. Its translation is CASRGQVYGYTF.

The rearrangement joins TRBV4-1 to TRBJ1-5; a possible D gene is TRBD1 (5 bases). The CDR3 is 15 residues long. From germline, CDR1 is MGHRA and CDR2 YSYEKL. Trimming removed 0 bases from V and 4 bases from J, with 10 bases in between. The chain's CDR3 is CASSQESRENQPQHF. The CDR3 bases are TGCGCCAGCAGCCAAGAATCCAGGGAAAATCAGCCCCAGCATTTT.

The chain combines TRBV11-2 with TRBJ2-2; possibly TRBD2 for D (6 bases). V lost 5 bases and J 3 bases, leaving 25 bases between the germline ends. Germline V gene lookup returns CDR1 SGHAT and CDR2 FQNNGV. The CDR3 runs 19 residues. Here the CDR3 reads CASSPIPTGDLYYTGELFF. CDR3 in DNA: TGTGCCAGCAGCCCTATCCCCACGGGGGACTTGTACTACACCGGGGAGCTGTTTTTT.

The chain combines TRBV2 with TRBJ1-4; weak D call: TRBD1 (6 bases). Germline CDR1 SNHLY, CDR2 FYNNEI. This CDR3 spans 14 amino acids. Trimming shortened V by 5 bases and J by 7 bases, and 14 bases separated the two germline ends. The CDR3 loop reads CASSRQAEGEKLFF. DNA for the CDR3: TGTGCCAGCAGTAGACAGGCCGAGGGTGAAAAACTGTTTTTT.

The rearrangement uses TRBV6-5 and TRBJ1-2; D is unresolved. This CDR3 comprises 14 residues. The V gene's germline CDR1 is MNHEY and CDR2 SVGAGI. Trimming shortened V by 2 bases and J by 8 bases, and 15 bases separated the two germline ends. As DNA, the CDR3 is TGTGCCAGCAGTTACGTACGGGAGGTAGGAGGCTACACCTTC. It encodes CASSYVREVGGYTF.

This chain joins TRBV7-2 and TRBJ1-1; 9 bases are shared with TRBD1. After removal of 6 bases from V and 10 bases from J, the junction contained 9 bases not matched to a gene. Germline loops: CDR1 SGHTA, CDR2 FQGNSA. This CDR3 is built from 13 residues. The DNA for the CDR3 is TGTGCCAGCAGACCCGGGACAGGGAGAGGAGCTTTCTTT. Its protein is CASRPGTGRGAFF.

CDR3 in DNA: TGTGCCAGCAGCTTAAGCTTGGCAGCGAACACTGAAGCTTTCTTT. Protein product: CASSLSLAANTEAFF. The chain combines TRBV7-2 with TRBJ1-1; no definite D call. The length of the CDR3 is 15 residues. Germline CDR1 SGHTA, CDR2 FQGNSA. V was clipped by 2 bases and J by 1 base, with 11 bases between them.

J is TRBJ2-5 and V is TRBV30, with 8 bases aligning to TRBD2. V dropped 5 bases and J dropped 2; count of bases not matched to a gene: 7. Germline CDR1 and CDR2: GTSNPN and SVGIG (reference sequence). The CDR3 consists of 14 residues. CDR3 sequence reads: CAWQAGARQETQYF. In DNA form, the CDR3 reads TGTGCCTGGCAAGCGGGGGCGCGACAAGAGACCCAGTACTTC.

The chain has TRBV7-2 and TRBJ2-7, with a possible D match to TRBD2 (6 bases). V gave up 1 base and J gave up 2 bases, with 15 bases separating them. Per germline, CDR1 SGHTA and CDR2 FQGNSA. This CDR3 contains 16 residues. The CDR3 nucleotides read TGTGCCAGCAGCTTAGTCGCGGGGCGGAAGCCCTACGAGCAGTACTTC. Protein sequence: CASSLVAGRKPYEQYF.

The chain recombines TRBV18 with TRBJ1-5, with TRBD1 identical over 9 bases. The CDR3 has 16 residues. Per the germline V gene, CDR1 is KGHSH and CDR2 is LQKENI. V dropped 5 bases and J dropped 1; count of bases not matched to a gene: 6. CDR3 nucleotide sequence: TGTGCCAGCTCATCCCGACAGGGGGGCAGCAATCAGCCCCAGCATTTT. Its protein product is CASSSRQGGSNQPQHF.

This chain connects TRBV9 to TRBJ2-5; 8 bases fit TRBD2. The CDR3 extends over 14 amino acids. The V gene's germline CDR1 is SGDLS and CDR2 YYNGEE. V lost 3 bases to trimming and J lost 1 base; unmatched junction nucleotides: 2. In nucleotides, the CDR3 is TGTGCCAGCAGCGGTGGGACTAGCCAAGAGACCCAGTACTTC. Protein product: CASSGGTSQETQYF.

This chain links TRBV6-5 with TRBJ1-1, with D possibly matching TRBD1 (5 bases). This CDR3 is built from 13 residues. V was trimmed by 7 bases and J by 7 bases, leaving 16 bases between them. Germline V gene sequence: CDR1 MNHEY, CDR2 SVGAGI. CDR3 bases: TGTGCCAGCACCCCAGGGAGGGTTGGTGAAGCTTTCTTT. It encodes CASTPGRVGEAFF.

J is TRBJ2-7 and V is TRBV5-4; D is tentatively TRBD1 or TRBD2 (6 bases each). The germline V and J ends were trimmed by 5 bases and 0 bases, with 12 bases remaining between them. The CDR3 extends over 14 amino acids. Germline V lookup: CDR1 SGHNT, CDR2 YYREEE (reference sequence). CDR3 region: CASRRDKSSYEQYF. The CDR3 region has the DNA TGTGCCAGCAGGCGGGACAAGAGCTCCTACGAGCAGTACTTC.

The rearrangement uses TRBV19 and TRBJ2-1; D is undetermined. Trimming shortened V by 5 bases and J by 6 bases, and 14 bases separated the two germline ends. The germline V gene encodes CDR1 LNHDA and CDR2 SQIVND (reference sequence). The CDR3 loop spans 14 amino acids. In nucleotides, the CDR3 is TGTGCCAGTAGTTTTAGTGTCGGCCCCAATGAGCAGTTCTTC. Protein sequence: CASSFSVGPNEQFF.

The rearrangement uses TRBV7-9 and TRBJ2-7, with D unresolved. Germline loops: CDR1 SEHNR, CDR2 FQNEAQ (reference sequence). Trimming left V 1 base short and J 2 bases short, with 9 bases between. This CDR3 is 14 amino acids long. The DNA of the CDR3 is TGTGCCAGCAGCTTAGACTTTATTGCCTACGAGCAGTACTTC. Translation gives CASSLDFIAYEQYF.

The V and J genes are TRBV27 and TRBJ2-3, with D possibly TRBD2 on 6 matching bases. The CDR3 contains 17 residues. From germline, CDR1 is MNHEY and CDR2 SMNVEV (reference sequence). V was pared by 5 bases and J by 0 bases, with 18 bases between. CDR3 region: CASSPRGGGTSTDTQYF. CDR3 bases: TGTGCCAGCAGTCCCCGAGGCGGAGGGACTAGCACAGATACGCAGTATTTT.

The rearrangement links TRBV27 to TRBJ1-4; TRBD1 aligns across 9 bases. Germline V gene data show CDR1 as MNHEY and CDR2 as SMNVEV (reference sequence). The CDR3 has 14 amino acids. J gave up 10 bases and V 4 bases, and 7 bases lay outside the gene matches. The CDR3 nucleotides are TGTGCCAGCAGTTGGGGACAGGGTCCCGGAAAACTGTTTTTT. This sequence encodes CASSWGQGPGKLFF.

The V gene is TRBV29-1, the J gene TRBJ1-1; D not certain. Germline V gives CDR1 SQVTM, CDR2 ANQGSEA. Deletions cut 6 bases from V and 2 bases from J, with 13 bases between. CDR3 length: 13 residues. The CDR3 reads CSVSRVANTEAFF. CDR3 coding DNA: TGCAGCGTCTCCCGCGTGGCTAACACTGAAGCTTTCTTT.

The chain links TRBV10-1 to TRBJ2-5, with no clear D. The CDR3 is made up of 14 amino acids. V was cut by 3 bases and J by 4 bases, with 12 bases left in between. Per the germline V gene, CDR1 is WNHNN and CDR2 is SYGVQD (reference sequence). DNA for the CDR3: TGCGCCAGCAGTGACCCCAAGGTCGGAGAGACCCAGTACTTC. It translates to CASSDPKVGETQYF.